The 32 T cell receptor beta chains presented below share a single source sample, sequenced in a study of blood T cell repertoires in COVID-19. This table comes from immunoSEQ multiplex PCR, and its TCRdb copy is limited to in-frame clones, with some not included. The sample records 40,000 to 60,000 clones, 65% to 85% being singletons. The sample comprised peripheral blood. The origin of the receptors is a man aged 45 to 65 with acute or convalescent COVID-19.

The CDR3 DNA sequence: TGTGCCAGCAGCCACACCGGGACAGCACTCTACGAGCAGTACTTC. Translated: CASSHTGTALYEQYF. This rearrangement joins TRBV4-2 to TRBJ2-7; 7 bases are a match to TRBD1. In germline, CDR1 is LGHNA, CDR2 YNFKEQ. J gave up 3 bases and V 3 bases, and 8 bases lay outside the gene matches. This CDR3 comprises 15 residues.

The chain recombines TRBV6-5 with TRBJ1-2; 7 bases are shared with TRBD1. This CDR3 region has 15 residues. Germline V gives CDR1 MNHEY, CDR2 SVGAGI. V lost 2 bases, J lost 5 bases, and 8 bases stayed unmatched. CDR3: CASSYNAGTEYGYTF. For the CDR3, the DNA is TGTGCCAGCAGTTACAATGCCGGGACAGAGTATGGCTACACCTTC.

This chain connects TRBV5-1 to TRBJ2-1, with D maybe TRBD2 (6 bases). V lost 0 bases to trimming and J lost 4 bases, with 14 bases between them. Looked up from germline, CDR1 is SGHRS and CDR2 is YFSETQ. The CDR3 length is 16 residues. The CDR3 sequence: CASSLAVGGKYNEQFF. DNA of the CDR3: TGCGCCAGCAGCTTGGCGGTGGGGGGAAAATACAATGAGCAGTTCTTC.

This chain connects TRBV28 to TRBJ2-1, with no clear D. Trimming took 7 bases from V and 7 from J, leaving 14 bases between them. Germline lookup yields CDR1 MDHEN and CDR2 SYDVKM. The CDR3 runs 13 residues. The CDR3 DNA sequence: TGTGCCAGCACCATTAATGCAGGAAATGAGCAGTTCTTC. Protein product: CASTINAGNEQFF.

V usage is TRBV19 and J usage is TRBJ1-1; the D is unclear. Germline CDR1 is LNHDA and CDR2 is SQIVND (reference sequence). V gave up 5 bases and J gave up 1 base, with 8 bases separating them. The CDR3 is 13 residues long. This chain's CDR3 is CASSFSGNTEAFF. The CDR3 DNA follows: TGTGCCAGTAGTTTTAGCGGGAACACTGAAGCTTTCTTT.

The V and J genes are TRBV10-3 and TRBJ2-6; TRBD1 matches 10 bases. The CDR3 consists of 17 residues. Germline V CDR1 and CDR2: ENHRY, SYGVKD. V shed 6 bases and J 2 bases; nucleotides not matched to a gene: 7. CDR3 coding DNA: TGTGCCATCAGGCGTCCGGGACAGGGGACTGGGGCCAACGTCCTGACTTTC. Translating gives CAIRRPGQGTGANVLTF.

The count of this clone is one. Here the CDR3 reads CASTGTQGGTQYF. As DNA, the CDR3 is TGTGCCAGCACCGGGACCCAGGGGGGTACGCAGTATTTT. V usage is TRBV9 and J usage is TRBJ2-3; a weak D match, TRBD1 (7 bases). Trimming took off 6 bases at V and 8 bases at J, with 16 bases between the two ends. There are 13 residues in the CDR3. Germline V gene data show CDR1 as SGDLS and CDR2 as YYNGEE.

The V gene is TRBV9, the J gene TRBJ2-7; TRBD1 matches 10 bases. The CDR3 is 14 amino acids. With 3 bases clipped from V and 6 bases from J, the junction kept 6 bases outside the gene matches. In germline, CDR1 is SGDLS, CDR2 YYNGEE. The CDR3 here is CASSGLRTGGEQYF. DNA for the CDR3: TGTGCCAGCAGCGGGCTTCGGACAGGGGGCGAGCAGTACTTC.

V gene TRBV5-1 combines with J gene TRBJ1-5; 7 bases are shared with TRBD1. The CDR3 is made up of 16 amino acids. Germline CDR1 reads SGHRS; CDR2 reads YFSETQ. V lost 4 bases and J lost 0; bases outside the gene matches: 7. CDR3 nucleotide sequence: TGCGCCAGCAGCCCCGACAGGGCGGATAGCAATCAGCCCCAGCATTTT. Its translation: CASSPDRADSNQPQHF.

This chain connects TRBV5-4 to TRBJ2-7; TRBD2 matches at 8 bases. Germline trimming cut 3 bases from V and 6 bases from J; bases unmatched to any gene: 8. Germline V gives CDR1 SGHNT, CDR2 YYREEE (reference sequence). There are 14 residues in the CDR3. The CDR3 loop is CASSSTGGGREQYF. The CDR3 nucleotides are TGTGCCAGCAGCTCGACCGGGGGGGGTCGCGAGCAGTACTTC.

The rearrangement links TRBV18 to TRBJ1-1, with TRBD1 as a possible D gene (6 bases). This CDR3 is 16 amino acids long. Looked up from germline, CDR1 is KGHSH and CDR2 is LQKENI. Trimming shortened V by 8 bases and J by 2 bases, and 21 bases separated the two germline ends. The CDR3 sequence: CASQPRTDPINTEAFF. The CDR3 region has the DNA TGTGCCAGCCAACCTAGGACAGACCCGATAAACACTGAAGCTTTCTTT. Full variable domain (outside the CDR3, taken from reference TRBV18 and TRBJ1-1): NAGVMQNPRHLVRRRGQEARLRCSPMKGHSHVYWYRQLPEEGLKFMVYLQKENIIDESGMPKERFSAEFPKEGPSILRIQQVVRGDSAAYFCASQPRTDPINTEAFFGQGTRLTVV.

The chain employs TRBV5-5 and TRBJ1-3, with unresolved D. CDR3 size: 14 residues. V was clipped by 3 bases and J by 4 bases, with 11 bases between them. CDR1 and CDR2 from the germline V gene are SGHKS and YYEKEE (reference sequence). For the CDR3, the DNA is TGTGCCAGCAGCTCGATACCACAGGGAAACACCATATATTTT. Translated: CASSSIPQGNTIYF.

This sequence joins TRBV7-2 and TRBJ2-1; a possible D gene is TRBD2 (6 bases). The V gene lost 3 bases and the J gene lost 8 bases, with 20 bases spanning the gap. This CDR3 contains 16 residues. Germline V gene sequence: CDR1 SGHTA, CDR2 FQGNSA. The CDR3 here is CASSFFSSGLGDEQFF. The CDR3 DNA reads as TGTGCCAGCAGCTTTTTTTCCAGCGGGTTAGGAGATGAGCAGTTCTTC.

The chain employs TRBV27 and TRBJ2-1; the match to TRBD2 covers 15 bases. This CDR3 contains 15 residues. Germline V lookup: CDR1 MNHEY, CDR2 SMNVEV (reference sequence). J lost 8 bases, V lost 5 bases, and 4 bases had no gene match. The DNA for the CDR3 is TGTGCCAGCAGTGACCGGACTAGCGGGAGGGATGAGCAGTTCTTC. This gives the protein CASSDRTSGRDEQFF.

The V call is TRBV18, the J call TRBJ2-6; TRBD1 aligns across 8 bases. The J segment lost 0 bases and the V segment lost 6 bases, leaving 7 bases of the junction unmatched. The CDR3 sequence is 17 residues long. Looked up from germline, CDR1 is KGHSH and CDR2 is LQKENI. The CDR3: CASSLGQGNSGANVLTF. In DNA, the CDR3 is TGTGCCAGCTCTCTAGGACAGGGAAACTCTGGGGCCAACGTCCTGACTTTC.

The rearrangement uses TRBV7-9 and TRBJ2-7; TRBD1 matches 9 bases. Germline values: CDR1 SEHNR, CDR2 FQNEAQ (reference sequence). This CDR3 contains 16 residues. V was pared by 5 bases and J by 2 bases, with 10 bases of the junction left unmatched. The CDR3 DNA reads TGTGCCAGCAGCCCGACTGACAGGGGGATTACCTACGAGCAGTACTTC. This sequence encodes CASSPTDRGITYEQYF.

The chain is built from TRBV13 and TRBJ1-3, with D perhaps TRBD1 (5 bases). The CDR3 covers 12 residues. Trimming stripped 8 bases from V and 1 base from J, with 6 bases between. CDR1 PRHDT and CDR2 FYEKMQ come from the germline V gene (reference sequence). The CDR3 loop reads CASGTSGNTIYF. Written as DNA, the CDR3 is TGTGCCAGCGGGACTTCTGGAAACACCATATATTTT.

V usage is TRBV4-2 and J usage is TRBJ1-2; perhaps TRBD1 as D (5 bases). The CDR3 is 16 amino acids. V was cut by 0 bases and J by 4 bases, with 15 bases left in between. The V gene's germline CDR1 is LGHNA and CDR2 YNFKEQ. The CDR3 nucleotides read TGTGCCAGCAGCCAAGATGGGGCCCGGCGGAGCTATGGCTACACCTTC. The encoded protein is CASSQDGARRSYGYTF.

V usage is TRBV9 and J usage is TRBJ1-3, with a possible D match to TRBD1 (6 bases). The CDR3 extends over 14 amino acids. Germline V gene sequence: CDR1 SGDLS, CDR2 YYNGEE. V gave up 3 bases and J gave up 2 bases, with 9 bases separating them. The CDR3 spells CASSAAGAGNTIYF. As DNA, the CDR3 is TGTGCCAGCAGCGCAGCAGGGGCTGGAAACACCATATATTTT.

This clone was seen once. The chain's CDR3 is CASSLGRRSYNEQFF. CDR3 in DNA: TGTGCCAGCAGCTTAGGGCGGCGCTCCTACAATGAGCAGTTCTTC. The V and J genes are TRBV7-2 and TRBJ2-1; D gene uncertain. The CDR3 has 15 residues. Looked up from germline, CDR1 is SGHTA and CDR2 is FQGNSA. Trimming cost V 1 base and J 0 bases, with 7 bases left between them.

V gene TRBV7-9 combines with J gene TRBJ1-4; D may be TRBD1 (5 bases). Germline values: CDR1 SEHNR, CDR2 FQNEAQ (reference sequence). The CDR3 sequence is 13 residues long. Trimming shortened V by 3 bases and J by 6 bases, and 8 bases separated the two germline ends. The CDR3 region is CASSLDTDEKLFF. CDR3 DNA: TGTGCCAGCAGCTTGGACACAGATGAAAAACTGTTTTTT.

This chain joins TRBV5-4 and TRBJ2-1, with D maybe TRBD2 (5 bases). Trimming stripped 2 bases from V and 0 bases from J, with 12 bases between. Germline-derived CDR1 and CDR2 are SGHNT and YYREEE (reference sequence). The CDR3 is 16 residues long. In nucleotides, the CDR3 is TGTGCCAGCAGCTTCGGAGGAGGTAGCTCCTACAATGAGCAGTTCTTC. As protein: CASSFGGGSSYNEQFF.

The gene calls are TRBV4-2 and TRBJ1-1; unclear D gene. Germline assignment: CDR1 LGHNA and CDR2 YNFKEQ. Trimming pared 4 bases from V and 0 bases from J, leaving 9 bases between. The CDR3 totals 14 residues. The CDR3 loop reads CASSRESVNTEAFF. The CDR3 DNA reads TGTGCCAGCAGCCGAGAGAGTGTGAACACTGAAGCTTTCTTT.

The genes are TRBV4-2 and TRBJ1-1; 7 bases match TRBD1. Germline CDR1 reads LGHNA; CDR2 reads YNFKEQ. V lost 1 base, J lost 1 base, and 9 bases stayed unmatched. There are 17 residues in the CDR3. This chain's CDR3 is CASSQAPTGRKNTEAFF. The CDR3 DNA follows: TGTGCCAGCAGCCAAGCTCCGACAGGGCGGAAGAACACTGAAGCTTTCTTT.

The rearrangement links TRBV7-6 to TRBJ2-2, with a possible D match to TRBD2 (6 bases). Germline V lookup: CDR1 SGHVS, CDR2 FNYEAQ. Trimming removed 5 bases at V and 7 bases at J, with 23 bases between. This CDR3 is built from 17 residues. The CDR3 loop is CASSAPGAVGQVGELFF. The CDR3 DNA reads as TGTGCCAGCAGCGCCCCGGGAGCGGTTGGCCAAGTCGGGGAGCTGTTTTTT.

The chain joins TRBV5-1 to TRBJ2-1; the D gene is possibly TRBD1 (6 bases). Germline V lookup: CDR1 SGHRS, CDR2 YFSETQ. With 1 base removed from V and 7 bases from J, the gap between germline ends came to 12 bases. The CDR3 length is 14 residues. CDR3 bases: TGCGCCAGCAGCTTGACTCGTACAGGGAATGAGCAGTTCTTC. Translated: CASSLTRTGNEQFF.

The J gene is TRBJ1-5, the V gene TRBV30, with D maybe TRBD1 (5 bases). The germline V and J ends were trimmed by 0 bases and 7 bases, with 7 bases remaining between them. The CDR3 covers 12 residues. Germline CDR1 and CDR2: GTSNPN and SVGIG (reference sequence). The CDR3 DNA follows: TGTGCCTGGAGTGTACGGGGGCAGCCCCAGCATTTT. Translation gives CAWSVRGQPQHF. The complete variable domain, with remaining parts taken from reference TRBV30 and TRBJ1-5, reads SQTIHQWPATLVQPVGSPLSLECTVEGTSNPNLYWYRQAAGRGLQLLFYSVGIGQISSEVPQNLSASRPQDRQFILSSKKLLLSDSGFYLCAWSVRGQPQHFGDGTRLSIL.

The V and J genes are TRBV28 and TRBJ2-1, with 14 bases matching TRBD2. The length of the CDR3 is 17 residues. The J segment lost 8 bases and the V segment lost 6 bases, leaving 12 bases of the junction unmatched. Germline assignment: CDR1 MDHEN and CDR2 SYDVKM. The CDR3 here is CASSRGLAGVIVDEQFF. CDR3 bases: TGTGCCAGCAGCCGGGGACTAGCGGGAGTCATTGTCGATGAGCAGTTCTTC.

CDR3 amino acids: CASSPGPPTYEQYF. CDR3 sequence (DNA): TGCGCCAGCAGCCCCGGTCCGCCCACCTACGAGCAGTACTTC. This chain joins TRBV5-1 and TRBJ2-7, with D unresolved. This CDR3 is built from 14 residues. CDR1 and CDR2 (germline): SGHRS, YFSETQ. Trimming stripped 4 bases from V and 2 bases from J, with 13 bases between.

The V gene is TRBV11-3, the J gene TRBJ2-1; D might be TRBD1 (7 bases). There are 15 residues in the CDR3. Germline lookup yields CDR1 SGHNT and CDR2 YENEEA. Trimming cost V 2 bases and J 0 bases, with 8 bases left between them. For the CDR3, the DNA is TGTGCCAGCAGCTTACAGGGGGGCTCCTACAATGAGCAGTTCTTC. Its translation is CASSLQGGSYNEQFF.

This chain joins TRBV4-3 and TRBJ1-5; 9 nucleotides align to TRBD1. Germline assignment: CDR1 LGHNA and CDR2 YSLEER. This CDR3 spans 14 amino acids. With V trimmed by 5 bases and J by 4 bases, 3 bases remained unmatched. The CDR3 region is CASSKDRGNQPQHF. CDR3 coding DNA: TGCGCCAGCAGCAAGGACAGGGGAAATCAGCCCCAGCATTTT.

The gene calls are TRBV24-1 and TRBJ1-3; D gene ambiguous. The CDR3 totals 16 residues. CDR1 is KGHDR, CDR2 SFDVKD, per germline. Deletions cut 3 bases from V and 0 bases from J, with 11 bases between. The CDR3 region has the DNA TGTGCCACCAGTGATGGTAGTCGGGACTCTGGAAACACCATATATTTT. Amino acids: CATSDGSRDSGNTIYF.